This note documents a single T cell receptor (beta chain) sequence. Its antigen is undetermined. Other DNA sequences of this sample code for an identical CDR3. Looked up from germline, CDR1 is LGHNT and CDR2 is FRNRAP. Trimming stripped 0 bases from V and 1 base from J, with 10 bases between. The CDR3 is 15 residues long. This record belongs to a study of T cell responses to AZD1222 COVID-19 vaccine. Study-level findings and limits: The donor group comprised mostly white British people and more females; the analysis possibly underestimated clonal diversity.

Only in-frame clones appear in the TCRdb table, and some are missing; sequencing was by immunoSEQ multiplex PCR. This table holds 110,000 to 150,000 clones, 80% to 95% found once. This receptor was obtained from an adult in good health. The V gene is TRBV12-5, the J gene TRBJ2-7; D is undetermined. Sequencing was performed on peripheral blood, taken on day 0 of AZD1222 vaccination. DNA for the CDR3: TGTGCTAGTGGTTTGGTACGCCGAGGTTCCTACGAGCAGTACTTC. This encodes CASGLVRRGSYEQYF. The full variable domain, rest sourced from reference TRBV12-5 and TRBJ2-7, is DARVTQTPRHKVTEMGQEVTMRCQPILGHNTVFWYRQTMMQGLELLAYFRNRAPLDDSGMPKDRFSAEMPDATLATLKIQPSEPRDSAVYFCASGLVRRGSYEQYFGPGTRLTVT.